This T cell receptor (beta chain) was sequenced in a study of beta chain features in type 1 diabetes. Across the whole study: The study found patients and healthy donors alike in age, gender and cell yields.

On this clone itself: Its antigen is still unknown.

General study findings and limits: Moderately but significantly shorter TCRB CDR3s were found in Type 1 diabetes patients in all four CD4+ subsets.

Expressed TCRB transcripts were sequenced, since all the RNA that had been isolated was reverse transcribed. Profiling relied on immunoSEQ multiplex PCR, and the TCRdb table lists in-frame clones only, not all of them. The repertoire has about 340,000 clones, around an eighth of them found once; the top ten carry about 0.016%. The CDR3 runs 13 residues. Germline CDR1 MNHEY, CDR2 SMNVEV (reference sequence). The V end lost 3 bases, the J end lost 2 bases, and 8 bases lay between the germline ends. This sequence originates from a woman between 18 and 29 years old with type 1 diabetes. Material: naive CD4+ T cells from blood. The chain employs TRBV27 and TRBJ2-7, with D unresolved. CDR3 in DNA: TGTGCCAGCAGTTTGCAACAGCCCTACGAGCAGTACTTC. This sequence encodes CASSLQQPYEQYF.